The 27 T cell receptor beta chains in this list originate from one sample, sequenced in a study of CD8 T cells in Susac syndrome. When the RNA was reverse transcribed, random hexamers were used with an input of about 0.5 to 1 ug. In TCRdb, the immunoSEQ multiplex PCR reads were re-called with MiXCR into one record per CDR3 protein. The table records about 430,000 distinct CDR3 sequences, approximately 85% of them present only once. Sequenced input: CD8+ T cells from PBMCs. Receptors were obtained from a human donor with multiple sclerosis.

The chain recombines TRBV6-5 with TRBJ1-1; perhaps TRBD1 as D (5 bases). From germline, CDR1 is MNHEY and CDR2 SVGAGI. V was pared by 4 bases and J by 4 bases, with 16 bases between. The CDR3 has 15 residues. The CDR3 loop reads CASSSVKGRFTEAFF. In DNA, the CDR3 is TGTGCCAGCAGTTCCGTTAAGGGACGGTTCACTGAAGCTTTCTTT.

The chain is built from TRBV6-5 and TRBJ1-1, with a possible D match to TRBD1 (5 bases). The CDR3 totals 12 residues. Trimming pared 6 bases from V and 5 bases from J, leaving 10 bases between. Germline V gene lookup returns CDR1 MNHEY and CDR2 SVGAGI. CDR3 bases: TGTGCCAGCAGAGTAGGGGCTACTGAAGCTTTCTTT. It yields the protein CASRVGATEAFF.

The J gene is TRBJ2-3, the V gene TRBV30, with 11 bases matching TRBD1. J gave up 4 bases and V 3 bases, and 3 bases lay outside the gene matches. Germline assignment: CDR1 GTSNPN and CDR2 SVGIG (reference sequence). The CDR3 extends over 14 amino acids. The CDR3 loop reads CAWSGQGAADTQYF. The CDR3 DNA reads TGTGCCTGGAGCGGACAGGGGGCCGCAGATACGCAGTATTTT.

This chain connects TRBV6-1 to TRBJ2-5; 9 nucleotides agree with TRBD1. This CDR3 has 16 amino acids. CDR1 is MNHNS, CDR2 SASEGT, per germline. J was trimmed by 5 bases and V by 8 bases; bases with no gene match: 15. CDR3 sequence (DNA): TGTGCCAGCTCTCCATTCTCCGGACAGGGGCTTGAGACCCAGTACTTC. Translating gives CASSPFSGQGLETQYF.

The chain links TRBV3-1 to TRBJ1-2, with a possible D match to TRBD1 (5 bases). The CDR3 is 15 residues long. The germline CDR1 and CDR2 sequences are LGHDT and YNNKEL (reference sequence). V was pared by 3 bases and J by 4 bases, with 15 bases between. CDR3 sequence reads: CASSQAGTFGYGYTF. CDR3 nucleotide sequence: TGTGCCAGCAGCCAGGCTGGGACTTTCGGCTATGGCTACACCTTC.

The chain links TRBV29-1 to TRBJ2-3, with a weak D call TRBD2 (5 bases). This CDR3 has 12 amino acids. Between the trimmed V and J ends, which lost 3 bases and 6 bases, there was a span of 10 bases. Germline V CDR1 and CDR2: SQVTM, ANQGSEA. The CDR3 DNA sequence: TGCAGCGTTGAGACTATAGGGGATACGCAGTATTTT. This sequence encodes CSVETIGDTQYF.

The chain has TRBV2 and TRBJ1-1; D ambiguous. Germline values: CDR1 SNHLY, CDR2 FYNNEI. V shed 2 bases and J shed 4 bases, with 11 bases lying between them. The CDR3 totals 14 residues. The CDR3 protein is CASSESLEGTEAFF. For the CDR3, the DNA is TGTGCCAGCAGTGAAAGTTTAGAGGGCACTGAAGCTTTCTTT.

The J gene is TRBJ1-2, the V gene TRBV28; possibly TRBD1 for D (6 bases). Germline values: CDR1 MDHEN, CDR2 SYDVKM. The CDR3 has 13 residues. The V gene lost 3 bases and the J gene lost 8 bases, with 13 bases spanning the gap. CDR3 bases: TGTGCCAGCAGTTTTTGGGGGGCGGAAGGCTACACCTTC. As protein: CASSFWGAEGYTF.

The rearrangement uses TRBV27 and TRBJ2-3; the match to TRBD2 covers 12 bases. The germline V gene has CDR1 MNHEY and CDR2 SMNVEV (reference sequence). The CDR3 contains 15 residues. With 5 bases clipped from V and 5 bases from J, the junction kept 5 bases outside the gene matches. CDR3 nucleotide sequence: TGTGCCAGCAGTCTAGCGGGAGGGGGAGTAGATACGCAGTATTTT. It is translated as CASSLAGGGVDTQYF.

The rearrangement links TRBV29-1 to TRBJ2-2; 7 bases match TRBD1. The CDR3 extends over 14 amino acids. CDR1 SQVTM and CDR2 ANQGSEA come from the germline V gene. With 3 bases clipped from V and 4 bases from J, the junction kept 5 bases outside the gene matches. The CDR3 region has the DNA TGCAGCGTTGATCGGGACAGTTCCACCGGGGAGCTGTTTTTT. Amino acid sequence: CSVDRDSSTGELFF.

The rearrangement joins TRBV5-6 to TRBJ2-6, with no clear D. Trimming removed 1 base at V and 0 bases at J, with 11 bases between. The CDR3 covers 17 residues. Germline V gene sequence: CDR1 SGHDT, CDR2 YYEEEE. DNA for the CDR3: TGTGCCAGCAGCTTGCGGATATACAACTCTGGGGCCAACGTCCTGACTTTC. Amino acids: CASSLRIYNSGANVLTF.

V gene TRBV27 combines with J gene TRBJ1-4, with 7 positions matching TRBD1. The junction had 9 bases not matched to a gene; V was cut back by 5 bases and J by 3 bases. The CDR3 sequence is 16 residues long. Germline values: CDR1 MNHEY, CDR2 SMNVEV (reference sequence). DNA of the CDR3: TGTGCCAGCAGTCAGAAAGACAGGGTCGCTAATGAAAAACTGTTTTTT. As protein: CASSQKDRVANEKLFF.

The V call is TRBV6-1, the J call TRBJ2-1; D perhaps matches TRBD1 (7 bases). CDR1 and CDR2 (germline): MNHNS, SASEGT. With 6 bases removed from V and 2 bases from J, the gap between germline ends came to 14 bases. This CDR3 spans 15 amino acids. CDR3 amino acids: CASRAGQNPYNEQFF. The DNA for the CDR3 is TGTGCCAGCAGGGCGGGACAGAACCCCTACAATGAGCAGTTCTTC.

J is TRBJ2-1 and V is TRBV19; D is uncertain. CDR1 is LNHDA, CDR2 SQIVND, per germline (reference sequence). Trimming cost V 3 bases and J 4 bases, with 10 bases left between them. The CDR3 has 14 amino acids. CDR3 sequence (DNA): TGTGCCAGTAGTATGGGCCCTTTATACAATGAGCAGTTCTTC. Protein: CASSMGPLYNEQFF. Combining the CDR3 with reference TRBV19 and TRBJ2-1 gives the whole variable domain DGGITQSPKYLFRKEGQNVTLSCEQNLNHDAMYWYRQDPGQGLRLIYYSQIVNDFQKGDIAEGYSVSREKKESFPLTVTSAQKNPTAFYLCASSMGPLYNEQFFGPGTRLTVL.

V usage is TRBV9 and J usage is TRBJ1-2; 11 bases align to TRBD1. After removal of 2 bases from V and 6 bases from J, the junction contained 15 bases not matched to a gene. The CDR3 extends over 18 amino acids. Germline V gene lookup returns CDR1 SGDLS and CDR2 YYNGEE. The CDR3 bases are TGTGCCAGCAGCGTTAACCGGGACAGGGGGGATCGGACGGATGGCTACACCTTC. Encoded protein: CASSVNRDRGDRTDGYTF.

This clonotype has only a few counts. V gene TRBV5-5 combines with J gene TRBJ1-4; no firm D call. Germline CDR1 and CDR2: SGHKS and YYEKEE (reference sequence). This CDR3 is built from 14 residues. With 5 bases removed from V and 0 bases from J, the gap between germline ends came to 8 bases. The CDR3 coding sequence is TGTGCCAGCAGTGGGTTTGCAACTAATGAAAAACTGTTTTTT. The encoded protein is CASSGFATNEKLFF.

This rearrangement joins TRBV18 to TRBJ2-3, with a weak D call TRBD1 (6 bases). V was shortened by 0 bases and J by 9 bases, with 13 bases between the two germline ends. The CDR3 contains 14 residues. Germline CDR1 reads KGHSH; CDR2 reads LQKENI. CDR3 sequence (DNA): TGTGCCAGCTCACCACCGGTGGACAGTAGGACGCAGTATTTT. As protein: CASSPPVDSRTQYF.

The gene calls are TRBV15 and TRBJ1-1; D unclear. V lost 1 base to trimming and J lost 3 bases, with 6 bases between them. The CDR3 length is 13 residues. Germline V CDR1 and CDR2: LNHNV, YYDKDF (reference sequence). Here the CDR3 reads CATSRVPYTEAFF. The CDR3 DNA reads as TGTGCCACCAGCAGAGTACCGTACACTGAAGCTTTCTTT.

This clonotype has a single count. The chain recombines TRBV4-1 with TRBJ1-5; a possible D gene is TRBD1 (6 bases). The V and J ends lost 6 bases and 5 bases respectively, with 14 bases between them. The CDR3 length is 14 residues. In germline, CDR1 is MGHRA, CDR2 YSYEKL. The CDR3 is CASRPEGEDQPQHF. The CDR3 coding sequence is TGCGCCAGCAGGCCCGAGGGGGAGGATCAGCCCCAGCATTTT.

The chain couples TRBV18 to TRBJ2-2, with D possibly being TRBD1 (5 bases). Germline-derived CDR1 and CDR2 are KGHSH and LQKENI. Deletions cut 4 bases from V and 2 bases from J, with 17 bases between. The CDR3 covers 17 residues. This chain's CDR3 is CASSLTGLLYNTGELFF. CDR3 nucleotide sequence: TGTGCCAGCTCACTAACAGGTCTCCTTTATAACACCGGGGAGCTGTTTTTT.

This rearrangement joins TRBV4-1 to TRBJ1-2; D gene ambiguous. The CDR3 is 15 residues long. Per germline, CDR1 MGHRA and CDR2 YSYEKL. Deletions cut 0 bases from V and 5 bases from J, with 13 bases between. The CDR3 nucleotides are TGCGCCAGCAGCCAAGAAGGATTGGGATTTTATGGCTACACCTTC. Translating gives CASSQEGLGFYGYTF.

This chain uses TRBV10-2 with TRBJ2-7; D gene uncertain. The CDR3 is made up of 14 amino acids. Germline V gene sequence: CDR1 WSHSY, CDR2 SAAADI. The V end was cut by 2 bases, the J end by 3 bases, with 11 bases between. CDR3 loop: CASSELNGHYEQYF. CDR3 bases: TGCGCCAGCAGTGAGCTTAACGGCCACTACGAGCAGTACTTC.

This chain connects TRBV20-1 to TRBJ1-5, with no clear D. Germline assignment: CDR1 DFQATT and CDR2 SNEGSKA (reference sequence). The CDR3 totals 14 residues. Trimming cost V 0 bases and J 3 bases, with 9 bases left between them. This chain's CDR3 is CSARDTGPNQPQHF. CDR3 nucleotides: TGCAGTGCTAGAGATACGGGTCCCAATCAGCCCCAGCATTTT.

This clonotype has only a few counts. As DNA, the CDR3 is TGTGCCAGCAGTGAAGTGGGGAGGCGGACTGAAGCTTTCTTT. Translated: CASSEVGRRTEAFF. V is TRBV6-1 and J is TRBJ1-1; no firm D call. Between the trimmed V and J ends, which lost 1 base and 5 bases, there was a span of 11 bases. This CDR3 is built from 14 residues. Germline V CDR1 and CDR2: MNHNS, SASEGT.

The V call is TRBV3-1, the J call TRBJ1-2; D not resolved. V was shortened by 1 base and J by 6 bases, with 12 bases between the two germline ends. The length of the CDR3 is 14 residues. Germline CDR1 is LGHDT and CDR2 is YNNKEL (reference sequence). For the CDR3, the DNA is TGTGCCAGCAGCCAAGCATCCGGGTATGATGGCTACACCTTC. This codes for CASSQASGYDGYTF. Supplemented by reference TRBV3-1 and TRBJ1-2, the full variable domain reads DTAVSQTPKYLVTQMGNDKSIKCEQNLGHDTMYWYKQDSKKFLKIMFSYNNKELIINETVPNRFSPKSPDKAHLNLHINSLELGDSAVYFCASSQASGYDGYTFGSGTRLTVV.

The V call is TRBV12-3 or TRBV12-4, the J call TRBJ2-1, with D tentatively TRBD1 (5 bases). The V end lost 5 bases, the J end lost 0 bases, and 14 bases lay between the germline ends. The CDR3 consists of 16 residues. The CDR3 DNA is TGTGCCAGCAGTCCCCGAGACAGTAGCTCCTACAATGAGCAGTTCTTC. Translation gives CASSPRDSSSYNEQFF.

The V and J genes are TRBV5-8 and TRBJ2-1; 11 nucleotides line up with TRBD1. The CDR3 runs to 13 residues. Trimming at V came to 7 bases and at J to 7 bases, leaving 4 bases not matched to a gene. Germline loops: CDR1 SGHTS, CDR2 YDEGEE. CDR3 nucleotides: TGTGCCAGCGGACAGGGGGCACTTAATGAGCAGTTCTTC. Its protein product is CASGQGALNEQFF.